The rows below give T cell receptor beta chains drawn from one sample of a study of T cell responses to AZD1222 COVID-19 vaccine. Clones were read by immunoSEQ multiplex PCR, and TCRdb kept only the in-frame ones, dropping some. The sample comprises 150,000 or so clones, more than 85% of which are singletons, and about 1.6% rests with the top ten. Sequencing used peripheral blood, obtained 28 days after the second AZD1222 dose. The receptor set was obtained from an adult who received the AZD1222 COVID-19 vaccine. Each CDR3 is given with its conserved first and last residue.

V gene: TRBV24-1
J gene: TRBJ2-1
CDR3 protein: CATSDLERRNEQFF

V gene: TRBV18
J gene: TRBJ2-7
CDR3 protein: CASSPNRDYEQYF

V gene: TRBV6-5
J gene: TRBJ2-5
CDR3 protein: CASSYGTVQETQYF

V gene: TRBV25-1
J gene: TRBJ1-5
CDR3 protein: CASIPRGRANQPQHF

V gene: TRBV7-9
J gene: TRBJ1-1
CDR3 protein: CASSLGQLEAFF

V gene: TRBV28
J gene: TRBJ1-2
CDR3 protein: CASSTSRGASGGYTF

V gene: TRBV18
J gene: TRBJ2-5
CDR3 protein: CASSRRRTGENETQYF

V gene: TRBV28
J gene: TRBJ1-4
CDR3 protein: CASSPRVRSEKLFF

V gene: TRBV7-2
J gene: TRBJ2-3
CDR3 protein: CASSLSRSNTQYF

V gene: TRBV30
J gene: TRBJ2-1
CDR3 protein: CAWSLLDRGAIGNEQFF

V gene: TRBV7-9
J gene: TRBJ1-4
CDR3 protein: CASSPPSRVSGEKLFF